The rows below give T cell receptor beta chains drawn from one sample of a study of radiotherapy plus CTLA-4 blockade in lung cancer. Measured with immunoSEQ multiplex PCR; TCRdb has only the in-frame clones, and not every one. The sample shows some 60,000 clones, approximately 80% of them seen only once. The sample consisted of peripheral blood, taken from a patient treated with radiotherapy plus ipilimumab. The source is a human donor with non-small cell lung cancer who had a complete response to radiotherapy plus ipilimumab. The CDR3 runs from the conserved cysteine through the conserved F or W. A D gene is named only where the DNA matches it firmly. Some rows mark clone size as missing; the rest say once, few, many or name a class of expanded clone.

CDR3: CASREQGSGNTIYF
DNA: TGTGCCAGCAGGGAACAGGGATCTGGAAACACCATATATTTT
D: .
J: TRBJ1-3
V: TRBV6-5
size: once

CDR3: CASSQPGTATYEQYF
DNA: TGCGCCAGCAGCCAGCCCGGGACAGCGACCTACGAGCAGTACTTC
D: TRBD1
J: TRBJ2-7
V: TRBV4-1
size: .

CDR3: CASSVDRAYNSPLHF
DNA: TGCGCCAGCAGCGTCGACAGGGCGTATAATTCACCCCTCCACTTT
D: TRBD1
J: TRBJ1-6
V: TRBV5-1
size: .

CDR3: CASSLRRDRLNYGYTF
DNA: TGTGCCAGCAGCCTCCGCCGGGACAGACTTAACTATGGCTACACCTTC
D: TRBD1
J: TRBJ1-2
V: TRBV7-9
size: .

CDR3: CASSSRLTGGTDTQYF
DNA: TGTGCTAGCAGCTCTCGCTTGACAGGGGGCACAGATACGCAGTATTTT
D: TRBD1
J: TRBJ2-3
V: TRBV7-7
size: once

CDR3: CASSIAWGLGQPQHF
DNA: TGTGCCAGTAGTATAGCGTGGGGCCTTGGTCAGCCCCAGCATTTT
D: .
J: TRBJ1-5
V: TRBV19
size: .

CDR3: CASSEQGNRFNSPLHF
DNA: TGTGCCAGCAGCGAGCAGGGGAACAGATTCAATTCACCCCTCCACTTT
D: .
J: TRBJ1-6
V: TRBV5-5
size: .

CDR3: CASSIEDRGFFGNQPQHF
DNA: TGTGCCAGTAGTATAGAGGACAGGGGTTTCTTTGGCAATCAGCCCCAGCATTTT
D: TRBD1
J: TRBJ1-5
V: TRBV19
size: .

CDR3: CASRPEGLRGNEQFF
DNA: TGTGCCAGCAGGCCGGAAGGACTGAGGGGGAATGAGCAGTTCTTC
D: .
J: TRBJ2-1
V: TRBV5-4
size: .

CDR3: CASSSYSNQPQHF
DNA: TGTGCCAGCAGCTCTTATAGCAATCAGCCCCAGCATTTT
D: .
J: TRBJ1-5
V: TRBV7-6
size: .

CDR3: CASSKTGPNEKLFF
DNA: TGTGCTAGCAGCAAGACAGGGCCTAATGAAAAACTGTTTTTT
D: TRBD1
J: TRBJ1-4
V: TRBV7-7
size: .

CDR3: CASGGTGRETGELFF
DNA: TGTGCCAGCGGAGGGACAGGGAGGGAAACCGGGGAGCTGTTTTTT
D: TRBD1
J: TRBJ2-2
V: TRBV2
size: .

CDR3: CASSVQVESDTQYF
DNA: TGTGCCAGCAGCGTACAGGTGGAATCAGATACGCAGTATTTT
D: .
J: TRBJ2-3
V: TRBV9
size: .